This TCR beta chain is drawn from a study of cytomegalovirus exposure and HLA in healthy donors. Across the whole study: Early release data held tens of millions of unique TCRs from HLA-typed donors. Among approximately 390 genotyped donors, 80% to 90% fell in the Caucasian-associated ancestry cluster. Study-level points and caveats: Usually a TCR sequence was rare, but some public TCRs were found in many donors. TCR beta sequences reportedly predicted most subjects' HLA-A and HLA-B alleles accurately.

Concerning this clone: What it binds is unknown.

CDR3 length: 12 amino acids. From germline, CDR1 is SGDLS and CDR2 YYNGEE. V lost 3 bases, J lost 11 bases, and 4 bases stayed unmatched. The PCR employed 60 Vbeta primers together with 13 Jbeta primers. TCRdb keeps only in-frame clones here, not all; method: immunoSEQ multiplex PCR. The repertoire holds 150,000 to 200,000 clones, with around 75% as singletons. The sequence was obtained from a woman in her forties in good health and CMV-seropositive. Sequenced input: PBMCs. The chain combines TRBV9 with TRBJ2-1; TRBD2 aligns across 8 bases. CDR3 DNA sequence: TGTGCCAGCAGCGATATAGCGGGACAGCAGTTCTTC. This sequence encodes CASSDIAGQQFF. The full variable domain, with the rest looked up from reference TRBV9 and TRBJ2-1, is DSGVTQTPKHLITATGQRVTLRCSPRSGDLSVYWYQQSLDQGLQFLIQYYNGEERAKGNILERFSAQQFPDLHSELNLSSLELGDSALYFCASSDIAGQQFFGPGTRLTVL.